This paragraph reports one T cell receptor (beta chain). The sample comes from a study of T-cell reconstitution after alpha-beta-depleted transplantation in children. The CDR3 runs 14 residues. Between the trimmed V and J ends, which lost 2 bases and 2 bases, there was a span of 9 bases. CDR1 is SGHRS and CDR2 is YFSETQ in the germline V gene. TCRbeta library preparation incorporated unique molecular identifiers. Each CDR3 protein gets one entry after TCRdb re-called the PCR reads with MiXCR. The data hold 400,000 to 500,000 distinct CDR3 sequences, with roughly 10% observed a single time. The chain is built from TRBV5-1 and TRBJ2-3; D gene uncertain. The clonotype comes from a human donor who donated a stem cell graft to a child with acute myeloid leukemia. The input for sequencing was PBMCs from the stem cell graft donor, taken from the stem cell graft. The CDR3 protein is CASSFPELTDTQYF. CDR3 in DNA: TGCGCCAGCAGCTTTCCGGAACTCACAGATACGCAGTATTTT.